This entry lists 22 T cell receptor beta chains sequenced from one sample in a study of blood T cell repertoires in COVID-19. This table comes from immunoSEQ multiplex PCR, and its TCRdb copy is limited to in-frame clones, with some not included. The table includes 90,000 to 150,000 clones, around nine tenths detected once. The specimen was peripheral blood. These receptors all come from a woman between 50 and 59 years old with acute or convalescent COVID-19.

The chain combines TRBV4-3 with TRBJ1-3, with TRBD1 identical over 7 bases. V lost 5 bases, J lost 2 bases, and 3 bases stayed unmatched. The germline gives CDR1 LGHNA, CDR2 YSLEER. The CDR3 spans 14 residues. The CDR3 sequence is CASSSGTAGNTIYF. DNA of the CDR3: TGCGCCAGCAGCTCCGGGACAGCTGGAAACACCATATATTTT.

V usage is TRBV7-2 and J usage is TRBJ2-5, with a weak D call TRBD1 (6 bases). Trimming cost V 6 bases and J 2 bases, with 10 bases left between them. The CDR3 spans 13 residues. Germline loops: CDR1 SGHTA, CDR2 FQGNSA. The CDR3 nucleotides are TGTGCCAGCAGTCGGACAGAACAAGAGACCCAGTACTTC. Protein: CASSRTEQETQYF. The whole variable domain, remainder taken from reference TRBV7-2 and TRBJ2-5, is GAGVSQSPSNKVTEKGKDVELRCDPISGHTALYWYRQSLGQGLEFLIYFQGNSAPDKSGLPSDRFSAERTGGSVSTLTIQRTQQEDSAVYLCASSRTEQETQYFGPGTRLLVL.

This chain joins TRBV7-2 and TRBJ1-5; no firm D call. V was clipped by 2 bases and J by 7 bases, with 12 bases between them. The CDR3 is 14 residues long. Germline CDR1 SGHTA, CDR2 FQGNSA. For the CDR3, the DNA is TGTGCCAGCAGCTTATTGCGAAAAAGACAGCCCCAGCATTTT. Its translation: CASSLLRKRQPQHF.

The rearrangement joins TRBV7-2 to TRBJ2-3; perhaps TRBD2 as D (6 bases). The CDR3 is 14 amino acids. Germline values: CDR1 SGHTA, CDR2 FQGNSA. V gave up 3 bases and J gave up 8 bases, with 15 bases separating them. The CDR3 reads CASSLAGPTGTQYF. The CDR3 coding sequence is TGTGCCAGCAGCTTGGCGGGGCCCACGGGTACGCAGTATTTT.

The rearrangement links TRBV19 to TRBJ1-4; maybe TRBD1 (5 bases). Looked up from germline, CDR1 is LNHDA and CDR2 is SQIVND (reference sequence). Trimming pared 6 bases from V and 7 bases from J, leaving 12 bases between. There are 13 residues in the CDR3. The DNA of the CDR3 is TGTGCCAGTAGACGGGGGATATTTGAAAAACTGTTTTTT. It specifies CASRRGIFEKLFF.

The chain uses TRBV5-1 and TRBJ2-5; 7 positions match TRBD1. The CDR3 has 15 amino acids. CDR1 is SGHRS and CDR2 is YFSETQ in the germline V gene. Germline trimming cut 3 bases from V and 2 bases from J; bases unmatched to any gene: 7. The CDR3 DNA is TGCGCCAGCAGCTGGACGGACAGGCTTCAAGAGACCCAGTACTTC. Protein: CASSWTDRLQETQYF.

This chain connects TRBV7-2 to TRBJ2-1; 7 bases map to TRBD2. Unmatched junction bases numbered 6, after V lost 4 bases and J lost 3 bases. Germline V gene lookup returns CDR1 SGHTA and CDR2 FQGNSA. CDR3 length equals 15 residues. For the CDR3, the DNA is TGTGCCAGCAGCTCTAGCGGAGCCCTCTACAATGAGCAGTTCTTC. It codes for CASSSSGALYNEQFF.

The rearrangement uses TRBV5-1 and TRBJ2-5; TRBD2 aligns across 15 bases. V was clipped by 3 bases and J by 2 bases; unmatched bases: 2. The CDR3 has 16 amino acids. Per the germline V gene, CDR1 is SGHRS and CDR2 is YFSETQ. In nucleotides, the CDR3 is TGCGCCAGCAGCTGGGGACTAGCGGGAGGACAAGAGACCCAGTACTTC. Translated, it gives CASSWGLAGGQETQYF.

The rearrangement links TRBV18 to TRBJ2-1; 15 bases agree with TRBD2. V gave up 5 bases and J gave up 0 bases; unmatched junction bases: 11. CDR3 size: 20 residues. CDR1 KGHSH and CDR2 LQKENI come from the germline V gene. The CDR3 here is CASSYRGTSGRPSSYNEQFF. CDR3 nucleotides: TGTGCCAGCTCATACCGAGGGACTAGCGGGAGGCCGAGCTCCTACAATGAGCAGTTCTTC.

This clone was counted once. The chain joins TRBV27 to TRBJ1-2; 7 nucleotides line up with TRBD1. The trim removed 6 bases at V and 8 bases at J, leaving 27 bases unmatched. CDR3 length: 19 residues. Germline loops: CDR1 MNHEY, CDR2 SMNVEV (reference sequence). CDR3 bases: TGTGCCAGCAGGCGTGGGACAGCCGCGTATTTAACTCCGTTCTCGGGCTACACCTTC. Translated: CASRRGTAAYLTPFSGYTF.

The chain is built from TRBV2 and TRBJ2-1, with 10 nucleotides matching TRBD2. Germline V CDR1 and CDR2: SNHLY, FYNNEI. The CDR3 length is 16 residues. With V trimmed by 3 bases and J by 0 bases, 2 bases remained unmatched. CDR3 in DNA: TGTGCCAGCAGTGAGAGCGGGGGGGCCTCCTACAATGAGCAGTTCTTC. It specifies CASSESGGASYNEQFF.

CDR3 sequence reads: CASNRPGLAGAWDTGELFF. The CDR3 DNA is TGCGCCAGCAACAGACCGGGACTAGCGGGAGCGTGGGACACCGGGGAGCTGTTTTTT. The chain uses TRBV10-2 and TRBJ2-2; 14 nucleotides agree with TRBD2. CDR1 is WSHSY and CDR2 is SAAADI in the germline V gene. Trimming removed 7 bases from V and 3 bases from J; junction bases left unmatched: 13. The CDR3 spans 19 residues.

The rearrangement links TRBV5-1 to TRBJ1-4, with D possibly matching TRBD1 (6 bases). V was shortened by 4 bases and J by 6 bases, with 13 bases between the two germline ends. This CDR3 spans 14 amino acids. Per the germline V gene, CDR1 is SGHRS and CDR2 is YFSETQ. CDR3 nucleotide sequence: TGCGCCAGCAGCCCGGGGGGCGCGGATGAAAAACTGTTTTTT. Its translation: CASSPGGADEKLFF.

V and J are TRBV5-4 and TRBJ1-5; D is uncertain. This CDR3 spans 13 amino acids. CDR1 SGHNT and CDR2 YYREEE come from the germline V gene (reference sequence). Trimming shortened V by 0 bases and J by 6 bases, and 7 bases separated the two germline ends. The CDR3 nucleotides are TGTGCCAGCAGCTTGGCAGGTGGTCAGCCCCAGCATTTT. Amino acids: CASSLAGGQPQHF.

The chain employs TRBV6-2 or TRBV6-3 and TRBJ1-3, with D perhaps TRBD1 (6 bases). In germline, CDR1 is MNHEY, CDR2 SVGEGT. The V gene lost 0 bases and the J gene lost 3 bases, with 12 bases spanning the gap. This CDR3 spans 16 amino acids. The DNA of the CDR3 is TGTGCCAGCAGTTACTCGAAGGGGGTCAATGGAAACACCATATATTTT. Translated: CASSYSKGVNGNTIYF.

This chain connects TRBV3-1 (or the pseudogene TRBV3-2) to TRBJ1-3; D gene unclear. This CDR3 is 14 amino acids long. V was clipped by 1 base and J by 0 bases, with 4 bases between them. CDR1 is LGHDT and CDR2 is YNNKEL in the germline V gene (reference sequence). CDR3: CASSQVHSGNTIYF. The CDR3 DNA sequence: TGTGCCAGCAGCCAAGTACACTCTGGAAACACCATATATTTT.

The chain has TRBV28 and TRBJ1-5; tentative D call: TRBD1 (6 bases). V was trimmed by 8 bases and J by 7 bases, leaving 24 bases between them. Per germline, CDR1 MDHEN and CDR2 SYDVKM. CDR3 size: 16 residues. The CDR3 loop reads CASGQPSGQVRQPQHF. For the CDR3, the DNA is TGTGCCAGCGGACAGCCTTCGGGCCAAGTAAGGCAGCCCCAGCATTTT. The entire variable domain, with the rest obtained from reference TRBV28 and TRBJ1-5, is as follows: DVKVTQSSRYLVKRTGEKVFLECVQDMDHENMFWYRQDPGLGLRLIYFSYDVKMKEKGDIPEGYSVSREKKERFSLILESASTNQTSMYLCASGQPSGQVRQPQHFGDGTRLSIL.

This chain links TRBV11-3 with TRBJ2-5; D unresolved. V dropped 4 bases and J dropped 5 bases, with 11 bases sitting between them. The CDR3 has 13 residues. CDR1 SGHNT and CDR2 YENEEA come from the germline V gene. This chain's CDR3 is CASSYPGRETQYF. The CDR3 bases are TGTGCCAGCAGCTACCCGGGTCGGGAGACCCAGTACTTC.

The chain links TRBV5-4 to TRBJ2-7; D might be TRBD2 (6 bases). The CDR3 spans 14 residues. Germline-derived CDR1 and CDR2 are SGHNT and YYREEE (reference sequence). V lost 0 bases and J lost 7, with 14 bases in between. The CDR3 bases are TGTGCCAGCAGCTTGGCCGGGGCCGCGGGGGAGCAGTACTTC. Its translation: CASSLAGAAGEQYF. The complete variable domain, with remaining parts taken from reference TRBV5-4 and TRBJ2-7, reads ETGVTQSPTHLIKTRGQQVTLRCSSQSGHNTVSWYQQALGQGPQFIFQYYREEENGRGNFPPRFSGLQFPNYSSELNVNALELDDSALYLCASSLAGAAGEQYFGPGTRLTVT.

This clone is a singleton in its sample. The chain has TRBV7-6 and TRBJ2-5; D not resolved. The V end lost 2 bases, the J end lost 2 bases, and 3 bases lay between the germline ends. This CDR3 comprises 12 residues. Germline V gene data show CDR1 as SGHVS and CDR2 as FNYEAQ. The CDR3 nucleotides are TGTGCCAGCAGCTTACGTCAAGAGACCCAGTACTTC. As protein: CASSLRQETQYF.

The V and J genes are TRBV7-2 and TRBJ2-1; TRBD2 matches at 12 bases. The junction had 4 bases not matched to a gene; V was cut back by 1 base and J by 3 bases. The CDR3 has 17 residues. CDR1 SGHTA and CDR2 FQGNSA come from the germline V gene. CDR3 in DNA: TGTGCCAGCAGCTTAGTCCCACTAGCGGGGGGCTACAATGAGCAGTTCTTC. It translates to CASSLVPLAGGYNEQFF. Supplemented by reference TRBV7-2 and TRBJ2-1, the full variable domain reads GAGVSQSPSNKVTEKGKDVELRCDPISGHTALYWYRQSLGQGLEFLIYFQGNSAPDKSGLPSDRFSAERTGGSVSTLTIQRTQQEDSAVYLCASSLVPLAGGYNEQFFGPGTRLTVL.

The V and J genes are TRBV2 and TRBJ2-3; TRBD1 matches 8 bases. This CDR3 has 15 amino acids. Germline CDR1 reads SNHLY; CDR2 reads FYNNEI. The junction had 7 bases not matched to a gene; V was cut back by 6 bases and J by 2 bases. The CDR3 loop is CASSTGTGLTDTQYF. Written as DNA, the CDR3 is TGTGCCAGCAGCACCGGGACAGGACTCACAGATACGCAGTATTTT.